Listed here is a single T cell receptor (beta chain). No antigen is known for it. The input lacks base qualities; no much larger clone sits a single base away. These data belong to a study of cytomegalovirus exposure and HLA in healthy donors (dated by TCRdb to about 2017). As for the study more broadly: An earlier analysis of several hundred of the donors reported under 300 Gb of sequence data and 95 million to 130 million unique TCR beta sequences obtained from around 190 million T cells. An early release covering roughly 600 HLA-typed donors comprised approximately 290 gigabases of sequencing data and around 80 million unique TCR sequences. The genetic ancestry cluster associated with self-reported Caucasian donors included roughly four fifths of the approximately 430 genotyped donors. The aim of the study was to test whether cataloging public T cell receptors could identify signatures of past pathogen exposure. The T cell repertoires of several hundred subjects were profiled by immunosequencing and related to cytomegalovirus serostatus. Along with the approximately 650-subject first cohort, a separate validation cohort of over a hundred different subjects was used. The study combined high-throughput TCR immunosequencing, statistical association of individual TCRs with disease status, and machine learning to predict cytomegalovirus infection status. In a later analysis, previously published TCR beta repertoires from 670 or so donors were re-analyzed and high-resolution HLA genotyping was added so that TCR occurrence patterns could be studied. The later analysis used no new phenotypic data to find candidate immune exposures, relying instead on TCR beta sequences and their occurrence across donors. In an earlier analysis of 587 of the donors, high-throughput TCR beta sequencing was used to judge whether each TCR beta V gene segment behaved as functional or pseudogenic. Donor age, sex, ethnicity and CMV serostatus were compiled alongside the repertoire data. A later genetic analysis took genome-wide SNP genotypes for about 55% of the 666 donors and used that subset as a discovery cohort. All discovery cohort repertoires had been generated on a single sequencing platform. HLA typing included class I and class II loci at four-digit resolution. The number of donors typed differed by locus, with 629-630 for A, B, C, DRB1 and DQB1, roughly 550 for DQA1, approximately 580 for DPA1, and 450 to 480 for DPB1. Five DR-DQ haplotypes were treated as single units for association and clustering because of strong linkage in the cohort. Across 300 to 400 genotyped donors of the cohort, an average of roughly 250,000 unique TCR beta nucleotide sequences per donor were sequenced, and 15% to 20% of those sequences were non-productive. Findings and caveats that apply to the study as a whole: A later analysis found that most CMV-associated TCR beta chains appeared HLA-restricted, with HLA associations seemingly driven largely by CMV exposure. HLA typing was unavailable for some donors at each locus, so association tests used only the typed subset. In a later genetic analysis, fewer N-insertions in productive TCRs were reported among donors in an Asian-associated ancestry cluster than the roughly 700-donor mean. A later analysis associated 16,951 TCR beta sequences with specific HLA alleles at a false discovery rate of 0.05. Linkage disequilibrium might explain the correlated functional status among segregating V segments, but an unknown experimental factor could not be ruled out. V-gene and J-gene trimming of TCR beta chains was associated with a missense DCLRE1C variant in a later genetic analysis, and the association was replicated in an independent cohort. Broadly in line with IMGT annotations, most TCR beta V segments showed up in productive rearrangements about 87% or about 30% of the time in an earlier analysis of a few hundred of the donors. The classifier was reported to diagnose cytomegalovirus status with high specificity and sensitivity in both the original cohort and the validation cohort. A further reported finding was that TCR beta sequences accurately predicted the HLA-A and HLA-B alleles for most subjects in the first cohort. Only TCR beta chains were sequenced in this cohort, and the absence of alpha or paired-chain data limited detectable features. Compared with equally common non-associated chains, HLA-associated TCR beta chains in a later analysis were more clonally expanded and had lower generation probabilities. The earlier analysis of 587 of the donors excluded some 16 rarely observed V segments, including chromosome 9 orphons, because counts were too low. Roughly uniform sequencing depth across donors was assumed in presence/absence analyses, although this assumption may not hold. Across donors, most TCR sequences were observed very rarely, whereas some public TCRs were present in many individuals. When HLA alleles, especially DR and DQ, strongly co-occurred, attributing TCR associations to individual alleles was difficult. A group of highly shared sequence variants was considered likely to be a technical artifact of the sequencing pipeline. It was suggested by the authors that the approach could potentially be generalized to other disease states and immunological phenotypes. Some IMGT-functional V segments, including TRBV6-2 and TRBV6-3, could not be distinguished by the 87-base-pair reads and were therefore excluded. Three of the identified cytomegalovirus-associated TCR beta chains were confirmed in vitro to be specific for cytomegalovirus antigens. In a later analysis, several top co-occurrence clusters were reported to appear linked to parvovirus B19, influenza, CMV and Epstein-Barr virus. The only immune exposure information available for the cohort was CMV serostatus. In the study, approximately 160 TCR beta chains were listed as associated with cytomegalovirus. In a later analysis, the rate of TCR association differed among HLA loci, with DRB1 alleles having the most associated TCRs and HLA-C alleles having the fewest.

The germline V gene (reference sequence) specifies MNHNY as CDR1 and SVGAGI as CDR2. The CDR3 holds 15 amino acids from the cysteine to the phenylalanine. Of all the DNA, just the CDR3 is kept, 45 bases in frame from base 1. V is pruned by 6 bases and J by 2 bases, leaving 4 bases of the junction without a gene match. The cohort comprised some 730 healthy bone marrow donors. At the time of sampling, every cohort member was nominally healthy, though immune exposures that went unrecorded were likely present. The donor was CMV seropositive and belonged to the group of some 290 seropositive cohort members. A peripheral blood sample was collected from each donor, and TCR beta sequencing was performed on peripheral blood mononuclear cells. The Qiagen DNeasy Blood Extraction Kit was used to extract genomic DNA from the blood cell samples. Library preparation was by the immunoSEQ multiplex PCR assay. For the multiplex PCR, a mixture combining 60 forward primers for TCR Vbeta segments and 13 reverse primers for TCR Jbeta segments was used. The CDR3 region of rearranged TCR beta genes was amplified from genomic DNA with a multiplex PCR assay. The Illumina HiSeq System was used to sequence the amplified TCR beta libraries as 87-base-pair reads. The original pipeline was this. In a later analysis, tens of millions of unique TCR beta chains were counted across the approximately 670 repertoires, and about 10 million of these chains were shared by at least two donors. A nearest-neighbor algorithm error-corrected the raw reads and collapsed the reads into unique sequences, merging closely related sequences to remove PCR and sequencing errors. CDR3 sequences were aligned to IMGT reference sequences to assign V, D and J gene segments. For a sequence to be retained, at least a six-nucleotide match to both a V gene segment and a J gene segment was required. A rearrangement was called productive if the CDR3 had no stop codons and remained in frame with V and J, and every other rearrangement was called non-productive. Following IMGT convention, CDR3 was defined as the stretch from the second conserved V-encoded cysteine to the conserved J-encoded phenylalanine. In an earlier analysis of roughly 610 of the donors, sequences lacking an unambiguous match to a single V gene segment were excluded. An earlier analysis of a few hundred of the donors called V segments functional above 56.7% productive rearrangements and segregating when the between-donor standard deviation exceeded 5%. A statistical classification framework was built for diagnosing cytomegalovirus status from the catalog of TCR beta chain sequences. A later analysis assigned V and J genes by comparing TCR nucleotide sequences with IMGT/GENE-DB human TR gene sequences. A later analysis assigned CDR3 sequences and most-parsimonious VDJ recombination scenarios with the TCRdist pipeline. In a later analysis, every TCR beta chain was defined by the combination of its CDR3 amino acid sequence and its V-gene family, and reads without a unique V-gene family were dropped. To address suspected cross-contamination and a sequencing artifact, a later analysis removed some 620 highly shared, low-generation-probability nucleotide sequences. A later analysis calculated a clonal expansion index for each public chain from normalized within-repertoire ranks of inferred template counts. In a later analysis, generation probabilities were computed using a VDJ recombination model fitted to out-of-frame rearrangements, and the results were checked against IGoR. Hypergeometric tests were used in a later analysis to score TCR-TCR, TCR-HLA and TCR-CMV co-occurrence, with a repertoire-size bias correction applied to the TCR pairs. False discovery rates were estimated in a later analysis by permuting HLA or CMV assignments 20 times. A later analysis grouped co-occurring TCRs with DBSCAN, adding TCRdist sequence similarity when clustering within HLA-allele-positive subsets. Repertoires with fewer than 30,000 or more than 120,000 public chains were left out of co-occurrence clustering, as were about five repertoires with anomalous nucleotide sharing. TCRdb mirrors the immuneACCESS table, restricted to in-frame sequences. Some clones are absent from its copies; in checked studies, under half trace to an unresolved V gene, and the reason for the others is unknown. The DNA gave D and trimming, while V, J and clone size come from that table. Within this sample are around 100,000 clones, with under 85% of them counted one time only. Clones ranked in the top ten supply 4.8% of the sample.

The source material was PBMCs. The chain is assembled from TRBV6-6 and TRBJ1-2, with 12 middle bases fitting TRBD1. The TCR originated in a man younger than 40 in good health and CMV-seropositive. CDR3 protein: CASSSGTGGNYGYTF. The DNA reads TGTGCCAGCAGCTCCGGGACAGGGGGCAACTATGGCTACACCTTC.